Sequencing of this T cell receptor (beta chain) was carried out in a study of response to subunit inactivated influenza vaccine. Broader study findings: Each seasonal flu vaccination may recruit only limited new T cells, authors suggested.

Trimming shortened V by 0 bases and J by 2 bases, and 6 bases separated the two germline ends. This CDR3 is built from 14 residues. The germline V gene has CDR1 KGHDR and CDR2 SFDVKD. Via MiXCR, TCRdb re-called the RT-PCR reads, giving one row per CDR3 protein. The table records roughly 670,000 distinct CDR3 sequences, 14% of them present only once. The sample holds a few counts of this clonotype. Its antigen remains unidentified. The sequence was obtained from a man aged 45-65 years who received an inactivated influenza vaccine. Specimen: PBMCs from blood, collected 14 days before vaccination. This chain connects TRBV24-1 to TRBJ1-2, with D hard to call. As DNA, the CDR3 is TGTGCCACCAGTGATTTGGCAGCCAACTATGGCTACACCTTC. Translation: CATSDLAANYGYTF.